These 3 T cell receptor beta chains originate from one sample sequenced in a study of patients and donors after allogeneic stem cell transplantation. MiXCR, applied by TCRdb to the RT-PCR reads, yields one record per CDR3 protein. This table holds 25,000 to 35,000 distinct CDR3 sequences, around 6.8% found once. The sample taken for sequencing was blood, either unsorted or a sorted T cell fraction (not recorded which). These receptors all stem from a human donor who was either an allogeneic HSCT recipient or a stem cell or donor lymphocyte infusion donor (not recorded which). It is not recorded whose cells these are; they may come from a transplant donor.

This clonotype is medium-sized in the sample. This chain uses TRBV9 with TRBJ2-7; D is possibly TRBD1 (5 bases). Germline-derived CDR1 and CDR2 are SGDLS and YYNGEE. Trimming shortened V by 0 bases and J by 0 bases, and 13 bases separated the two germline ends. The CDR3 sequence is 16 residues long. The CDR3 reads CASSVAGAMSSYEQYF. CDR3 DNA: TGTGCCAGCAGCGTAGCTGGGGCGATGAGCTCCTACGAGCAGTACTTC. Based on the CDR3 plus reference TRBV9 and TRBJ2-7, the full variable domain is DSGVTQTPKHLITATGQRVTLRCSPRSGDLSVYWYQQSLDQGLQFLIQYYNGEERAKGNILERFSAQQFPDLHSELNLSSLELGDSALYFCASSVAGAMSSYEQYFGPGTRLTVT.

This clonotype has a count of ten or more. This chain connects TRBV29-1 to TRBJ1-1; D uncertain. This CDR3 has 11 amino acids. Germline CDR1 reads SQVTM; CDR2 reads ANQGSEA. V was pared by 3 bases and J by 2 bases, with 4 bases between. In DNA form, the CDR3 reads TGCAGCGTTGACGGTAACACTGAAGCTTTCTTT. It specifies CSVDGNTEAFF.

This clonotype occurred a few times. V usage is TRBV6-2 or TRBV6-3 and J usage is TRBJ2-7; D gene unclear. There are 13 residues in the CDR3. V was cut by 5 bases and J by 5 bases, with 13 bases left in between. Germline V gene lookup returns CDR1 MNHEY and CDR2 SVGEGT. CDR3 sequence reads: CASSPVQPHEQYF. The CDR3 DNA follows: TGTGCCAGCAGTCCAGTCCAACCCCACGAGCAGTACTTC.